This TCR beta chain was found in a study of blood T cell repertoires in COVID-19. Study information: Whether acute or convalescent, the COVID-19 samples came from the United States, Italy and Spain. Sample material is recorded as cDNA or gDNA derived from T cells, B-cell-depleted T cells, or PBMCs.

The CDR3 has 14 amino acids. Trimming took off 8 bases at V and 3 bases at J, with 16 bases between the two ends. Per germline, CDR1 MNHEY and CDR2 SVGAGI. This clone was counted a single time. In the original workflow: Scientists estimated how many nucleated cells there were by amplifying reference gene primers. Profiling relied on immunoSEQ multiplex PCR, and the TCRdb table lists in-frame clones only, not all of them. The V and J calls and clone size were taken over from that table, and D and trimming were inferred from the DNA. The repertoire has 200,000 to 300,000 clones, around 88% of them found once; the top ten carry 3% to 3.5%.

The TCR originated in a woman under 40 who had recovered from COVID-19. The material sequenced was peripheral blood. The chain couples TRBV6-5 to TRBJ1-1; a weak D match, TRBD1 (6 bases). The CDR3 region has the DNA TGTGCCAGCGGCGACCGGGACATATACACTGAAGCTTTCTTT. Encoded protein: CASGDRDIYTEAFF.